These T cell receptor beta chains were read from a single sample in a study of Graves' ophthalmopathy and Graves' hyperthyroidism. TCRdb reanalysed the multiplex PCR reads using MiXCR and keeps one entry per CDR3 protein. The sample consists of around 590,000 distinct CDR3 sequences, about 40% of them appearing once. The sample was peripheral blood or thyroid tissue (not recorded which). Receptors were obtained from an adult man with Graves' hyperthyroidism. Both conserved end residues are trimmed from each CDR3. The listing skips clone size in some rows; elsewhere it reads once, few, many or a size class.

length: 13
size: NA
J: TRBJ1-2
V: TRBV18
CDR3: ASLKGTASNYGYT

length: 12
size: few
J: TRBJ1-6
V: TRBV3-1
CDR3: ASSQEAGFSALH

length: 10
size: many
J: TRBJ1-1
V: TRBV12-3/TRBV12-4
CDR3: ASSLTGSEAF

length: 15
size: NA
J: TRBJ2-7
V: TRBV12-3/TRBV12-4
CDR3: ASSLGMTGASVGEQY

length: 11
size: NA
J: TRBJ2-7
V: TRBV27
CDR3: ASKKTGTYEQY

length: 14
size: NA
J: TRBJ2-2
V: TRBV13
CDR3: ASSFSPGGHTGELF

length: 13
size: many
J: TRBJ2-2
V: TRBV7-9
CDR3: ASSLPEAGTGELF

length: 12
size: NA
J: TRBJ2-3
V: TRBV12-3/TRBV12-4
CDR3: ASSQTTGPDTQY

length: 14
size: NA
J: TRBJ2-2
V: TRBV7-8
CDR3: ASSRDKTADTGELF

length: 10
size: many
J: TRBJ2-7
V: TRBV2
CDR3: ASRDRYYEQY

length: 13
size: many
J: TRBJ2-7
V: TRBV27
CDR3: ASSSRGGAGREQY

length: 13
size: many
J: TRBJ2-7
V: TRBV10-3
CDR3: APKRDSPISYEQY

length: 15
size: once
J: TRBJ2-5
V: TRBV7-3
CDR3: ASTPGGLAGGKETQY

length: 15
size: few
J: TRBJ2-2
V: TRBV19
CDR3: ASSIFGLQGNTGELF

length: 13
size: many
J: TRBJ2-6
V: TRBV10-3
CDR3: AISDRDSGANVLT

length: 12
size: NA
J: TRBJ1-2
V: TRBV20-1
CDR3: SASGLDRDYGYT

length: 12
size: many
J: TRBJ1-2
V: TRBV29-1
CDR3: SAKSGGDWHGYT

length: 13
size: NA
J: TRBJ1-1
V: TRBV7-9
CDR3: ASSLGGGKNAEAF

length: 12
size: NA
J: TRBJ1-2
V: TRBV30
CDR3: ACPRPEQSYGYT

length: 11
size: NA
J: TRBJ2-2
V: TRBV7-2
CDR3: ASSLTSGGELF

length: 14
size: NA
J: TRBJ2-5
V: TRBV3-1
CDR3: ASSQGWGGPGETQY

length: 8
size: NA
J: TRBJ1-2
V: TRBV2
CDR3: ASVAGGYT

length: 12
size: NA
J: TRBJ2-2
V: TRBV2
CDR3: ASSAPGGFGELF

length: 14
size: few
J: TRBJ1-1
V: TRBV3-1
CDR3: ASSQGSPSKNTEAF